Shown below are 13 T cell receptor beta chains from a single sample sequenced in a study of immune cell composition in non-small cell lung cancer. Normal lung sampling was at least 3 cm from the tumour, as distant as possible. Profiled with immunoSEQ multiplex PCR; TCRdb holds only in-frame clones, not every one. The table lists roughly 8,100 clones, about two thirds of them singletons. The sample was non-adjacent lung tissue. Receptors were obtained from a human donor with non-small cell lung cancer.

The gene calls are TRBV7-2 and TRBJ2-1; possibly TRBD1 for D (6 bases). The CDR3 loop spans 12 amino acids. Germline loops: CDR1 SGHTA, CDR2 FQGNSA. V was clipped by 4 bases and J by 12 bases, with 13 bases between them. The CDR3 nucleotides are TGTGCCAGCAGCTCTCCGGGACAAGGGCAGTTCTTC. This translates into CASSSPGQGQFF. The variable domain in full, with the rest retrieved from reference TRBV7-2 and TRBJ2-1, is GAGVSQSPSNKVTEKGKDVELRCDPISGHTALYWYRQSLGQGLEFLIYFQGNSAPDKSGLPSDRFSAERTGGSVSTLTIQRTQQEDSAVYLCASSSPGQGQFFGPGTRLTVL.

This clone was seen once. The rearrangement links TRBV10-3 to TRBJ1-1, with 7 bases that match TRBD1. V lost 4 bases, J lost 0 bases, and 5 bases stayed unmatched. From germline, CDR1 is ENHRY and CDR2 SYGVKD. This CDR3 contains 15 residues. The CDR3 protein is CAISGAGTVNTEAFF. CDR3 in DNA: TGTGCCATCAGTGGCGCCGGGACAGTGAACACTGAAGCTTTCTTT.

This clone was counted between two and nine times. The chain combines TRBV27 with TRBJ2-3; the match to TRBD2 covers 7 bases. Germline loops: CDR1 MNHEY, CDR2 SMNVEV (reference sequence). The CDR3 extends over 12 amino acids. The J segment lost 4 bases and the V segment lost 6 bases, leaving 1 base of the junction unmatched. CDR3 coding DNA: TGTGCCAGCAGCCGGGGGGCAGATACGCAGTATTTT. Protein product: CASSRGADTQYF.

The chain links TRBV5-5 to TRBJ2-2; TRBD1 agrees at 9 bases. Trimming took 4 bases from V and 4 from J; bases not matched to a gene: 8. CDR3 length: 16 amino acids. Germline CDR1 SGHKS, CDR2 YYEKEE (reference sequence). CDR3: CASSRSRDRATGELFF. The CDR3 DNA reads as TGTGCCAGCAGCCGAAGCCGGGACAGGGCCACCGGGGAGCTGTTTTTT.

The table lists this clone with a few counts. The genes are TRBV10-3 and TRBJ2-2; tentatively, D is TRBD2 (6 bases). V lost 2 bases and J lost 6, with 10 bases in between. Germline loops: CDR1 ENHRY, CDR2 SYGVKD. This CDR3 has 14 amino acids. The CDR3 loop is CAISERGEAGELFF. The CDR3 nucleotides read TGTGCCATCAGTGAGCGCGGGGAGGCCGGGGAGCTGTTTTTT.

This clone was detected a few times. The chain is built from TRBV27 and TRBJ2-2; D not certain. Germline-derived CDR1 and CDR2 are MNHEY and SMNVEV (reference sequence). Trimming shortened V by 5 bases and J by 5 bases, and 15 bases separated the two germline ends. The length of the CDR3 is 15 residues. In DNA, the CDR3 is TGTGCCAGCAGTCCCCTAACTGAGATGACCGGGGAGCTGTTTTTT. This encodes CASSPLTEMTGELFF.

The chain has TRBV5-1 and TRBJ2-2; D is ambiguous. The CDR3 loop spans 14 amino acids. Germline V gives CDR1 SGHRS, CDR2 YFSETQ. V lost 4 bases, J lost 5 bases, and 12 bases lay in between. The CDR3 bases are TGCGCCAGCAGCCGAGACTTGTCGACCGGGGAGCTGTTTTTT. Translating it yields CASSRDLSTGELFF.

The chain couples TRBV29-1 to TRBJ1-2; D unclear. Germline values: CDR1 SQVTM, CDR2 ANQGSEA. V shed 3 bases and J shed 4 bases, with 12 bases lying between them. This CDR3 comprises 13 residues. CDR3 DNA sequence: TGCAGCGTTGACCCCGCCCCGGGCTATGGCTACACCTTC. It translates to CSVDPAPGYGYTF.

V usage is TRBV2 and J usage is TRBJ2-2, with D possibly matching TRBD1 (6 bases). This CDR3 is built from 13 residues. CDR1 is SNHLY, CDR2 FYNNEI, per germline. V lost 6 bases and J lost 6, with 11 bases in between. CDR3 loop: CASRDRLAGELFF. CDR3 sequence (DNA): TGTGCCAGCAGGGACAGACTGGCCGGGGAGCTGTTTTTT.

V is TRBV7-2 and J is TRBJ2-2; 7 bases match TRBD1. The germline V gene has CDR1 SGHTA and CDR2 FQGNSA. Unmatched junction bases numbered 0, after V lost 3 bases and J lost 5 bases. The CDR3 is made up of 13 amino acids. The CDR3 DNA reads as TGTGCCAGCAGCTTGACAGGGACCGGGGAGCTGTTTTTT. This gives the protein CASSLTGTGELFF.

There are a few counts of this clone. The rearrangement uses TRBV7-2 and TRBJ1-2; tentative D call: TRBD1 (6 bases). Trimming took off 5 bases at V and 5 bases at J, with 12 bases between the two ends. The V gene's germline CDR1 is SGHTA and CDR2 FQGNSA. The length of the CDR3 is 13 residues. As DNA, the CDR3 is TGTGCCAGCAGCCAGGGGAGTGGGTATGGCTACACCTTC. It is translated as CASSQGSGYGYTF. The full variable domain, rest sourced from reference TRBV7-2 and TRBJ1-2, is GAGVSQSPSNKVTEKGKDVELRCDPISGHTALYWYRQSLGQGLEFLIYFQGNSAPDKSGLPSDRFSAERTGGSVSTLTIQRTQQEDSAVYLCASSQGSGYGYTFGSGTRLTVV.

Only a few counts were recorded for this clone. This sequence joins TRBV4-1 and TRBJ2-7; D not certain. This CDR3 is 13 amino acids long. Germline V gives CDR1 MGHRA, CDR2 YSYEKL. V lost 0 bases, J lost 6 bases, and 9 bases lay in between. The CDR3 loop reads CASSQETLSEQYF. The CDR3 nucleotides read TGCGCCAGCAGCCAAGAAACCCTCAGCGAGCAGTACTTC.

V is TRBV5-6 and J is TRBJ2-3; TRBD2 aligns across 12 bases. In germline, CDR1 is SGHDT, CDR2 YYEEEE. The length of the CDR3 is 16 residues. The J segment lost 7 bases and the V segment lost 9 bases, leaving 15 bases of the junction unmatched. The CDR3 loop is CATETSGGSRSNTQYF. DNA of the CDR3: TGTGCCACCGAGACTAGCGGGGGTTCGAGATCAAATACGCAGTATTTT.